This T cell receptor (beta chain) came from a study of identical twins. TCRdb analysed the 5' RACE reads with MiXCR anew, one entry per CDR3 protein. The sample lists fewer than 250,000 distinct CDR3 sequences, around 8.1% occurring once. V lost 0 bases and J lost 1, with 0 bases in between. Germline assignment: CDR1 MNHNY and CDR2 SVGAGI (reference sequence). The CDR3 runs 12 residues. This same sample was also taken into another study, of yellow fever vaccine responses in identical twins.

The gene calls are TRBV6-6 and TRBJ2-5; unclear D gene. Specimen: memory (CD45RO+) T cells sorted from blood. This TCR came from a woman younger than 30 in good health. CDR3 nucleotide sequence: TGTGCCAGCAGTTACTCCCAAGAGACCCAGTACTTC. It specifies CASSYSQETQYF.